This T cell receptor beta chain was documented in a study of blood T cell repertoires in COVID-19 (dated by TCRdb to about 2020). Notes on the research overall: Samples from collaborators originated in the United States, Italy and Spain and spanned both the acute and convalescent phases of COVID-19. The prospective study material was composed of cDNA or gDNA derived from T cells, B-cell-depleted T cells, or PBMCs. Subjects who had been exposed to COVID-19, were actively infected with it, or had recovered from it provided the deeply sampled blood TCRbeta repertoires that made up the dataset. The repertoires were made available in a free public database intended to serve as a resource for research on the immune response to SARS-CoV-2. The samples were drawn from the first 160 participants of the ongoing ImmuneRACE study and from 950 to 1,500 subjects provided by 6 global collaborators. Nearly every sample came with metadata listing a de-identified subject ID, COVID-19 status, age in years and sex. Where available, HLA class I and class II types were obtained from metadata supplied by the sample provider rather than from assay-based typing. The research as a whole found: The amount of clinical and demographic metadata varied by source and participant and was provided uncurated.

As regards this clone: Its antigen remains unidentified. No base quality values were provided; no much bigger clone lies one nucleotide off.

One collaborating source in Seattle enrolled patients during active infection and followed them longitudinally through the course of disease. The collaborating institutions used their own protocols to collect whole blood in K2EDTA tubes. For TCRbeta analysis, collaborators shipped samples in one of three forms: frozen whole blood, isolated PBMCs, or DNA extracted from either of those sample types. The immunoSEQ Assay, a bias-controlled multiplex PCR, was used to amplify TCRbeta CDR3 regions from genomic DNA. Turning to the authors' computational methods: Nucleated cell counts per sample were estimated from amplification of reference gene primers within the assay. Sequence reads were collapsed and filtered to measure the absolute abundance of every unique TCRbeta CDR3 rearrangement. For each sample, productive Simpson clonality was calculated by taking the square root of Simpson's diversity index across productive rearrangements. The table comes from immuneACCESS by way of TCRdb, which keeps in-frame sequences with V and J called. Part of the clones is missing from these tables; in studies checked, under half for an unresolved V gene and the rest for unknown reasons. V and J calls and clone size are those listed in that table; D and trimming were worked out from the DNA. The sample profile shows 270,000 or so clones; about 88% of them were found once. The top ten constitute over 1.1% of the sample.

This receptor was taken from a human donor with COVID-19, enrolled during active disease. The donor label of this sample is uncertain. Sequences were obtained from peripheral blood.

This receptor carries the CDR3 CAISEGVLAGALRGPQNEQFF. The DNA reads TGTGCCATCAGTGAGGGAGTGCTAGCGGGCGCGCTTCGGGGCCCCCAAAATGAGCAGTTCTTC. Recombination connected TRBV10-3 to TRBJ2-1; 8 bases in the junction line up with TRBD2. After removal of 2 bases from V and 7 bases from J, the junction retains 25 bases not matched to a gene. The germline V gene gives CDR1 as ENHRY and CDR2 as SYGVKD. Including cysteine and phenylalanine, the CDR3 has 21 amino acids. CDR3 DNA only is kept here, 63 bases in frame from base 1.